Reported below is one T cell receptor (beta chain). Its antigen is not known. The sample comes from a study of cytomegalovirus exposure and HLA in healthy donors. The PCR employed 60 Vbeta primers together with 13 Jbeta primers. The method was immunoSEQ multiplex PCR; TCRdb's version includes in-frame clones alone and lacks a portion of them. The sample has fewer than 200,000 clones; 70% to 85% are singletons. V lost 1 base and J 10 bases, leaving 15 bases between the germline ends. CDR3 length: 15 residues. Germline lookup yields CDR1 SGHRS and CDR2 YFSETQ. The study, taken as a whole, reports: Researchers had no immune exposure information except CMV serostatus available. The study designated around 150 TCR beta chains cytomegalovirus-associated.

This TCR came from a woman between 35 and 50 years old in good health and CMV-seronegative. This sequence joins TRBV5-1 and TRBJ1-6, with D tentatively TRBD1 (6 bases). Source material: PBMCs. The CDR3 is CASSLTVTGGSPLHF. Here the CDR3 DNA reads TGCGCCAGCAGCTTGACTGTGACAGGCGGCTCACCCCTCCACTTT.